These 5 T cell receptor beta chains were sequenced from one sample in a study of blood T cell repertoires in COVID-19. Profiling relied on immunoSEQ multiplex PCR, and the TCRdb table lists in-frame clones only, not all of them. Of a few hundred thousand clones detected, around nine tenths appear once; the ten largest clones hold over 3.5%. Source material: peripheral blood. The receptors originated from a woman aged 55-69 years with COVID-19, enrolled during active disease.

The chain has TRBV11-3 and TRBJ2-7; 12 nucleotides align to TRBD1. With 4 bases clipped from V and 4 bases from J, the junction kept 5 bases outside the gene matches. The CDR3 has 15 residues. Germline CDR1 is SGHNT and CDR2 is YENEEA. CDR3 DNA: TGTGCCAGCAGCTCAGGGACAGGGGGCAAGTACGAGCAGTACTTC. The encoded protein is CASSSGTGGKYEQYF.

As to this clone: Different DNA sequences within this sample yield the same CDR3. The chain recombines TRBV9 with TRBJ2-3, with TRBD1 matching over 7 bases. V was clipped by 0 bases and J by 3 bases; unmatched bases: 4. Germline V gives CDR1 SGDLS, CDR2 YYNGEE. The CDR3 covers 15 residues. CDR3 in DNA: TGTGCCAGCAGCGTAGGTGCAGGGGGTACAGATACGCAGTATTTT. Translation gives CASSVGAGGTDTQYF.

The chain combines TRBV5-1 with TRBJ2-1; possible D gene TRBD2, 7 bases. CDR3 size: 17 residues. V was trimmed by 4 bases and J by 9 bases, leaving 26 bases between them. Germline V CDR1 and CDR2: SGHRS, YFSETQ. The chain's CDR3 is CASSLRPSGGLLFEQFF. The CDR3 nucleotides read TGCGCCAGCAGCCTCCGCCCGTCGGGGGGCTTGTTATTTGAGCAGTTCTTC.

The chain links TRBV5-1 to TRBJ1-5; possibly TRBD1 for D (5 bases). Trimming took 2 bases from V and 4 from J, leaving 13 bases between them. This CDR3 has 15 amino acids. Germline values: CDR1 SGHRS, CDR2 YFSETQ. The CDR3 bases are TGCGCCAGCAGCTTTGGAGGGGAAGGGAATCAGCCCCAGCATTTT. It encodes CASSFGGEGNQPQHF.

This sequence joins TRBV2 and TRBJ2-2; D gene unclear. Germline assignment: CDR1 SNHLY and CDR2 FYNNEI. The CDR3 contains 14 residues. Trimming shortened V by 2 bases and J by 4 bases, and 8 bases separated the two germline ends. CDR3 DNA: TGTGCCAGCAGTGAACGTCCCAGCACCGGGGAGCTGTTTTTT. This encodes CASSERPSTGELFF.